This T cell receptor beta chain was retrieved from a study of cytomegalovirus exposure and HLA in healthy donors. Findings and caveats of the study: A later analysis found first-cohort TCR clusters tended to co-occur in the 130 or so validation repertoires. Through in vitro validation, three CMV-associated chains were shown to be specific for CMV antigens. It was around 160 TCR beta chains that were listed as cytomegalovirus-associated.

Per germline, CDR1 GTSNPN and CDR2 SVGIG (reference sequence). This CDR3 contains 13 residues. Between the trimmed V and J ends, which lost 3 bases and 8 bases, there was a span of 16 bases. This clone appeared a single time. Its antigen is undetermined. Libraries were prepared by immunoSEQ multiplex PCR; TCRdb keeps only in-frame clonotypes and omits some of them. Seen here are about 110,000 clones, around 95% observed once, and the top ten hold about 0.7%. The sequenced sample was PBMCs. V usage is TRBV30 and J usage is TRBJ1-2; weak D call: TRBD1 (5 bases). This receptor was obtained from a woman under 30 in good health and CMV-seronegative. The CDR3 DNA reads as TGTGCCTGGAGGCAATCAGGGTGGCTAGGCTACACCTTC. Protein: CAWRQSGWLGYTF.